This TCR beta chain derives from a study of T cells in Graves' hyperthyroidism and ophthalmopathy. Authors of the study amplified TCR beta CDR3 regions from RNA transcripts. In the first-round RT-PCR of the TCR CDR3, the HTBI primer set was used. TCRdb reprocessed the multiplex PCR reads with MiXCR, giving one entry per CDR3 protein. Of more than 550,000 distinct CDR3 sequences in the sample, approximately 18% were seen once. This clonotype appeared a few times. Germline CDR1 reads SGHVS; CDR2 reads FNYEAQ. The CDR3 runs 16 residues. Unmatched junction bases numbered 11, after V lost 5 bases and J lost 7 bases.

This TCR was sampled from a woman in her forties or fifties with Graves' hyperthyroidism that later progressed to Graves' ophthalmopathy. The V gene is TRBV7-6, the J gene TRBJ2-1, with 10 nucleotides matching TRBD2. Material: blood. The CDR3 DNA sequence: TGTGCCAGCAGCCCGGGAACTAGCGGGGTGTCTAATGAGCAGTTCTTC. This sequence encodes CASSPGTSGVSNEQFF.